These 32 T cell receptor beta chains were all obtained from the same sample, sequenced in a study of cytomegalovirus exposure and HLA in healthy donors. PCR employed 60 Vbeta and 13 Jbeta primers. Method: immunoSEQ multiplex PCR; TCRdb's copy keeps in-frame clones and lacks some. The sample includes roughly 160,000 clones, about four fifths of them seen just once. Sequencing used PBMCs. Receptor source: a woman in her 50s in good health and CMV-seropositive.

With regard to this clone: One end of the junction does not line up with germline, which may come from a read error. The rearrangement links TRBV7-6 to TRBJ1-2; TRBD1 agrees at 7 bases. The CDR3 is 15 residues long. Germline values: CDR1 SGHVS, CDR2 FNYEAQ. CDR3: CASSLGTGSGYGYIF. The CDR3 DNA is TGTGCCAGCAGCTTAGGGACAGGCAGTGGCTATGGCTACATCTTC. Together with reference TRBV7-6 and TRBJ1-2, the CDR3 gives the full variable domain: GAGVSQSPRYKVTKRGQDVALRCDPISGHVSLYWYRQALGQGPEFLTYFNYEAQQDKSGLPNDRFSAERPEGSISTLTIQRTEQRDSAMYRCASSLGTGSGYGYIFGSGTRLTVV.

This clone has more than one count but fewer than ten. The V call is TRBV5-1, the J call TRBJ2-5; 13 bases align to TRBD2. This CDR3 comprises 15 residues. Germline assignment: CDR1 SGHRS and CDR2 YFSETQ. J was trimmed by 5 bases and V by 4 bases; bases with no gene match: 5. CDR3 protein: CASSQGTSGAETQYF. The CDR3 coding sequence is TGCGCCAGCAGCCAAGGGACTAGCGGGGCTGAGACCCAGTACTTC.

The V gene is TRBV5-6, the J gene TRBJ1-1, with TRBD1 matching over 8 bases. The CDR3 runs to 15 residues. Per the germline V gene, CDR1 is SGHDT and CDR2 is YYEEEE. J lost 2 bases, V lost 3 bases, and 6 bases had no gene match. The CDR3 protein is CASSSGQGRNTEAFF. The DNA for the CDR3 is TGTGCCAGCAGCTCAGGACAGGGTCGTAACACTGAAGCTTTCTTT.

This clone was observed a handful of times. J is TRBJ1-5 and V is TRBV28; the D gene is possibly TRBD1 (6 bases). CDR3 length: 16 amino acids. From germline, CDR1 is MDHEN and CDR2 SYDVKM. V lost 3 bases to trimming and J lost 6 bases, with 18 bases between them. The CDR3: CASSFGGAGKGQPQHF. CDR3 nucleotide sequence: TGTGCCAGCAGTTTCGGGGGGGCAGGGAAGGGTCAGCCCCAGCATTTT. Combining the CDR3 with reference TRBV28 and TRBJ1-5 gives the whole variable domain DVKVTQSSRYLVKRTGEKVFLECVQDMDHENMFWYRQDPGLGLRLIYFSYDVKMKEKGDIPEGYSVSREKKERFSLILESASTNQTSMYLCASSFGGAGKGQPQHFGDGTRLSIL.

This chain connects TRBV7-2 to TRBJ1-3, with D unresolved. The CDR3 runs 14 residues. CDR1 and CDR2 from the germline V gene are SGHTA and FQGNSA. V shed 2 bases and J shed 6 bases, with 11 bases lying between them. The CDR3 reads CASSLSNPVNTIYF. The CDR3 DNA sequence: TGTGCCAGCAGCTTATCTAACCCGGTAAACACCATATATTTT.

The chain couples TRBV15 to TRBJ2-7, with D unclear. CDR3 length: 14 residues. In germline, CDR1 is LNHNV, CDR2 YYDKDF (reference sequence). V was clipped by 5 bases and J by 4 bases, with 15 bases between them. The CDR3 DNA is TGTGCCACCAGCTCCTACGCAGGTGCGTACGAGCAGTACTTC. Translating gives CATSSYAGAYEQYF.

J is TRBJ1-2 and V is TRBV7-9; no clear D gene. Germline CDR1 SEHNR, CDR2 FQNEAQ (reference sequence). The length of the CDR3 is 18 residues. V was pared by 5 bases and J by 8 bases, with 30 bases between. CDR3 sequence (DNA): TGTGCCAGCAGCAGGAACCTGGGAACCGGGAGGACTCCCGGGGGCTACACCTTC. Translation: CASSRNLGTGRTPGGYTF.

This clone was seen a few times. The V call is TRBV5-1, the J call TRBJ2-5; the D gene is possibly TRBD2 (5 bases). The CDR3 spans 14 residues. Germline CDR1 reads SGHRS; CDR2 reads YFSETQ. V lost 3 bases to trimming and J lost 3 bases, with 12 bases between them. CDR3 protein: CASSSPDGEETQYF. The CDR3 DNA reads TGCGCCAGCAGCTCCCCCGACGGGGAAGAGACCCAGTACTTC.

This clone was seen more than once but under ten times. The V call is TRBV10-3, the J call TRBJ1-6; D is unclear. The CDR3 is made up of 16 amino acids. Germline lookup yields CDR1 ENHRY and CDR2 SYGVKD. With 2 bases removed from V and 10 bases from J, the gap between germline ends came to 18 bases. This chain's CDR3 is CAISEEAGAMSSPLHF. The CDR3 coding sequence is TGTGCCATCAGTGAGGAAGCGGGCGCGATGAGCTCACCCCTCCACTTT.

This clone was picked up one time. The CDR3 region has the DNA TGTGCCAGCAGCTCCGGGACTAGCGTAGCCTACAATGAGCAGTTCTTC. It yields the protein CASSSGTSVAYNEQFF. The rearrangement joins TRBV11-3 to TRBJ2-1, with 10 positions matching TRBD2. This CDR3 has 16 amino acids. Trimming removed 4 bases from V and 2 bases from J; junction bases left unmatched: 5. Germline lookup yields CDR1 SGHNT and CDR2 YENEEA.

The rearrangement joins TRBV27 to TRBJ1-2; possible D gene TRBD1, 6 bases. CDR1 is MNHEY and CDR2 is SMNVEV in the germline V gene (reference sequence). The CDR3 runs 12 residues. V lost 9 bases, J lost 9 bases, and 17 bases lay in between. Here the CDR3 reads CARPNRVCSYTF. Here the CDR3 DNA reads TGTGCCAGACCCAACAGGGTTTGCAGCTACACCTTC.

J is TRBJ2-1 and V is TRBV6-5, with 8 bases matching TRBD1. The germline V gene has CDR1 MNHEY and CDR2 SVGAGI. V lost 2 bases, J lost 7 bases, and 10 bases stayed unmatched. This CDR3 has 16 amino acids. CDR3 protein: CASSYRGDRYGNEQFF. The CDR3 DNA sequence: TGTGCCAGCAGTTACAGGGGGGACAGGTACGGAAATGAGCAGTTCTTC.

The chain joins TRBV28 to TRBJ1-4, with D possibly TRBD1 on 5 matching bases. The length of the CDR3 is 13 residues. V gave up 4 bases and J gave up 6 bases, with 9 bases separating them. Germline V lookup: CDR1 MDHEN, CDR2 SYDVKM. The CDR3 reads CASSSGTHEKLFF. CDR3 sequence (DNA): TGTGCCAGCAGTTCCGGGACTCATGAAAAACTGTTTTTT.

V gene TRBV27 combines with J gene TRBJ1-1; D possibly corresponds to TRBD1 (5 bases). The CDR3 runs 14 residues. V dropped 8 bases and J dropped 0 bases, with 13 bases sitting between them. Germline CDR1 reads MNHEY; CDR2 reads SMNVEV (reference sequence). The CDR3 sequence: CASQSAGMNTEAFF. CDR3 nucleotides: TGTGCCAGCCAAAGTGCAGGGATGAACACTGAAGCTTTCTTT.

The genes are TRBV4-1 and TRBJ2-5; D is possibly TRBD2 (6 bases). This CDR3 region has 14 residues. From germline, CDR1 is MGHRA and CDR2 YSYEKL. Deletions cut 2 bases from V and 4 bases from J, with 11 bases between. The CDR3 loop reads CASSQTQGGETQYF. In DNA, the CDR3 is TGCGCCAGCAGCCAAACCCAGGGAGGAGAGACCCAGTACTTC.

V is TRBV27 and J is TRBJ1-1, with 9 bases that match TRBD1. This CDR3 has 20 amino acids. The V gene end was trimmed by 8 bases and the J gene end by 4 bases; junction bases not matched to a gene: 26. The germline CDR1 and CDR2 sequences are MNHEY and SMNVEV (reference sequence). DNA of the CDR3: TGTGCCAGCCTAAGCTCCGGGACAGGGACCATTAACCTAAGGATCACTGAAGCTTTCTTT. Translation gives CASLSSGTGTINLRITEAFF.

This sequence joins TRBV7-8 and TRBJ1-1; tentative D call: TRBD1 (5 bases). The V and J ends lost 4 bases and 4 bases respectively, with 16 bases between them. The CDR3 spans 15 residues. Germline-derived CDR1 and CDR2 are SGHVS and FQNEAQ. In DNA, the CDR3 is TGTGCCAGCAGCTATGCCCGGGGGGGGAGCACTGAAGCTTTCTTT. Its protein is CASSYARGGSTEAFF.

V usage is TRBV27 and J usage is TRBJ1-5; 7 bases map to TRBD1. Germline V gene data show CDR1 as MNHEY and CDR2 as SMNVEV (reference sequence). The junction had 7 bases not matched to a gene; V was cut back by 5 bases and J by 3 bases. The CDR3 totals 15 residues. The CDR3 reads CASSLRQGVNQPQHF. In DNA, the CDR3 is TGTGCCAGCAGTCTCCGGCAGGGGGTCAATCAGCCCCAGCATTTT.

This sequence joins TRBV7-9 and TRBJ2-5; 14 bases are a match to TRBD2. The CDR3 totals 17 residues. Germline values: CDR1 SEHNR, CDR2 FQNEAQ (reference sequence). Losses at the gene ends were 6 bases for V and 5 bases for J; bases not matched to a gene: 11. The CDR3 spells CASRRGGLAGVIETQYF. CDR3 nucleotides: TGTGCCAGCAGACGAGGGGGACTAGCGGGAGTCATTGAGACCCAGTACTTC.

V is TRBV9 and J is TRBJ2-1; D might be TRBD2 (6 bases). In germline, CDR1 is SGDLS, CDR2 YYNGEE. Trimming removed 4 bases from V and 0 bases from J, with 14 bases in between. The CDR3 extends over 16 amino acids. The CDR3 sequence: CASSPRLAPSYNEQFF. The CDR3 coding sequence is TGTGCCAGCAGCCCCCGCCTAGCGCCCTCCTACAATGAGCAGTTCTTC.

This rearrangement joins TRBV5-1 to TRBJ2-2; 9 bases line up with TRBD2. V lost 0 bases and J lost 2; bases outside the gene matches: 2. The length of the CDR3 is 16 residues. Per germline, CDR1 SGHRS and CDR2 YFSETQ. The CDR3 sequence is CASSLGLAANTGELFF. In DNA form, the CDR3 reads TGCGCCAGCAGCTTGGGACTAGCGGCTAACACCGGGGAGCTGTTTTTT.

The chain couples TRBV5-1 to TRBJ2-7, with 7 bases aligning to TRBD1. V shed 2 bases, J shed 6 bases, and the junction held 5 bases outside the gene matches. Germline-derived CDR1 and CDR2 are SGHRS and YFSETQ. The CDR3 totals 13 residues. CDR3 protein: CASSFEGAIEQYF. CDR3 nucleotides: TGCGCCAGCAGCTTCGAGGGGGCGATCGAGCAGTACTTC. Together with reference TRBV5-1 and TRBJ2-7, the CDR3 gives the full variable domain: KAGVTQTPRYLIKTRGQQVTLSCSPISGHRSVSWYQQTPGQGLQFLFEYFSETQRNKGNFPGRFSGRQFSNSRSEMNVSTLELGDSALYLCASSFEGAIEQYFGPGTRLTVT.

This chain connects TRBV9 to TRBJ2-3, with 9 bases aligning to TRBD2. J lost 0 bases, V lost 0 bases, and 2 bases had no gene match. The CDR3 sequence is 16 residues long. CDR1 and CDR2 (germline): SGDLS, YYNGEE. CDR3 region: CASSVVTSGSTDTQYF. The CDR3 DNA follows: TGTGCCAGCAGCGTAGTTACTAGCGGGAGCACAGATACGCAGTATTTT.

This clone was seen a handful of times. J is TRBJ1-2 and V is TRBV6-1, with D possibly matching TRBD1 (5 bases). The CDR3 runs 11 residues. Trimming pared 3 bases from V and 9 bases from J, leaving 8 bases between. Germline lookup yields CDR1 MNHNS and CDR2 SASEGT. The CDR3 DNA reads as TGTGCCAGCAGTGAGACAGCTAGCTACACCTTC. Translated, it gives CASSETASYTF.

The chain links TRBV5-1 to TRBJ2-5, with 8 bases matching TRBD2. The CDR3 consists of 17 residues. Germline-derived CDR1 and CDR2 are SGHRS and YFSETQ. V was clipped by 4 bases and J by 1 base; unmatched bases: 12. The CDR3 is CASSGGLAGRTQETQYF. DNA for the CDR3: TGCGCCAGCAGCGGCGGGCTAGCGGGCCGCACCCAAGAGACCCAGTACTTC.

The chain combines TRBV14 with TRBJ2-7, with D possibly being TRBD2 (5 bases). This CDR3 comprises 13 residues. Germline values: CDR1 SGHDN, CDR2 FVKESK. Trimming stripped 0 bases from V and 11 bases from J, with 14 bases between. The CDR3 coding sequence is TGTGCCAGCAGCCAAGATGGGGTAGGACTCAAGTACTTC. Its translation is CASSQDGVGLKYF.

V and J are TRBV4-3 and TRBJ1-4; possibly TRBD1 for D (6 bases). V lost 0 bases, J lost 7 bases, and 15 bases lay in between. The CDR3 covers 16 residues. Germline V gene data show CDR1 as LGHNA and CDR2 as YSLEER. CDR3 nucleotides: TGCGCCAGCAGCCAAGACTCAGGCCCAGGGGTTGAAAAACTGTTTTTT. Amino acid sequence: CASSQDSGPGVEKLFF.

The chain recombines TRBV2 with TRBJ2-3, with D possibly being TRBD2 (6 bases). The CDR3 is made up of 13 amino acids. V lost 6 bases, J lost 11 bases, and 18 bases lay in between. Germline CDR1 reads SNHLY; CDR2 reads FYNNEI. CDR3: CASRDTGDRGQYF. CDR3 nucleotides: TGTGCCAGCAGAGACACGGGGGATCGGGGGCAGTATTTT.

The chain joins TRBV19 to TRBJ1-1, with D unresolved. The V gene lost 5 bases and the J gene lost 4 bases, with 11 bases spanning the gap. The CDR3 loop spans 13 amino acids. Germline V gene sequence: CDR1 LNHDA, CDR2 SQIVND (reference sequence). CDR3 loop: CASSSWAGTEAFF. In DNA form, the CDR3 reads TGTGCCAGTAGTTCCTGGGCGGGCACTGAAGCTTTCTTT.

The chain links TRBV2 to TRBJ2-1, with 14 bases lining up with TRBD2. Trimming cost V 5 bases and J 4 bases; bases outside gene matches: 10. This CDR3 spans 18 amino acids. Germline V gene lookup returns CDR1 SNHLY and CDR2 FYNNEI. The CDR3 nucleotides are TGTGCCAGCAGTCAAAGACTAGCGGGGGGGCCCCCTTACAATGAGCAGTTCTTC. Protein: CASSQRLAGGPPYNEQFF.

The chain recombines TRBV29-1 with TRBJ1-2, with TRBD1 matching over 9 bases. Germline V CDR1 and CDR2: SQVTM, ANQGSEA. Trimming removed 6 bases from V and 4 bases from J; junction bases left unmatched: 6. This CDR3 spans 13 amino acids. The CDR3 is CSVRDRAAYGYTF. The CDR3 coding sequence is TGCAGCGTGAGGGACAGGGCCGCCTATGGCTACACCTTC.

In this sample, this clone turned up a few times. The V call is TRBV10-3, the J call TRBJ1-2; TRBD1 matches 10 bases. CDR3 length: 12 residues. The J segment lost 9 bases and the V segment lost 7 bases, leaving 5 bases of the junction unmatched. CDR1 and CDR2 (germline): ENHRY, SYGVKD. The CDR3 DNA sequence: TGTGCCATCAAAGGACAGGGGGACAGCTACACCTTC. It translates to CAIKGQGDSYTF.